The clone carrying this TCR beta chain appeared many times. These data are taken from a study of metastatic and nonmetastatic thyroid tumors. Study summary: Repertoire comparison spanned blood and tumor or nodule tissue of malignant and benign thyroid patients.

No patient received treatment before thyroid surgery. TCRdb re-clonotyped the PCR reads via MiXCR. The table has approximately 84,000 clones, around 14% seen once. Germline CDR1 reads DFQATT; CDR2 reads SNEGSKA (reference sequence). This CDR3 spans 14 amino acids. Trimming removed 2 bases from V and 1 base from J, with 8 bases in between. The sequence came from a female donor with papillary thyroid cancer or a benign thyroid nodule (not recorded which). Some clones in this sample may be carry-over from other donors' samples. The rearrangement uses TRBV20-1 and TRBJ2-2; D unclear. Sample: blood. DNA of the CDR3: TGCAGTGCTAGACGGCTCCAGAACACCGGGGAGCTGTTTTTT. Encoded protein: CSARRLQNTGELFF.